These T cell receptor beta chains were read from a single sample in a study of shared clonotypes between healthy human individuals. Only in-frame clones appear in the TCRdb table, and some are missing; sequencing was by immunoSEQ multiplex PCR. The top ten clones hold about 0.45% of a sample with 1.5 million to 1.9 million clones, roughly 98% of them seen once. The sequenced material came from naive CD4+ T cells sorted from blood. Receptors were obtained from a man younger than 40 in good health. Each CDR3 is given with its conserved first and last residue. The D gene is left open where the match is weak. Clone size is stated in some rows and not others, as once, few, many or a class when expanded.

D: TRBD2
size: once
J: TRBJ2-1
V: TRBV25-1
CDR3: CASGSPTSGNNEQFF
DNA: TGTGCCAGCGGTTCTCCAACTAGCGGGAACAATGAGCAGTTCTTC

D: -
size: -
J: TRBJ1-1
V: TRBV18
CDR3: CASSPLGGENTEAFF
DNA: TGTGCCAGCTCACCTCTCGGGGGGGAGAACACTGAAGCTTTCTTT

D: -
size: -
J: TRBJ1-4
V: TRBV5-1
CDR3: CASSLDTTTNEKLFF
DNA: TGCGCCAGCAGCTTGGACACGACAACTAATGAAAAACTGTTTTTT

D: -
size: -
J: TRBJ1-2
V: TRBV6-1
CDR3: CASSEARAFGYTF
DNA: TGTGCCAGCAGTGAAGCGAGGGCTTTTGGCTACACCTTC

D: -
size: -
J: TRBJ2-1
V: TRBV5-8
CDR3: CASSLQGLLFNEQFF
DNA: TGTGCCAGCAGCTTGCAGGGTTTATTATTCAATGAGCAGTTCTTC

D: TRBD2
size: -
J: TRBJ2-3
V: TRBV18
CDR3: CASSHGRGADTQYF
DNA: TGTGCCAGCTCACACGGCCGGGGGGCAGATACGCAGTATTTT

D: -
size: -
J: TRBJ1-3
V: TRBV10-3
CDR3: CAIRAGGPLFSGNTIYF
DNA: TGTGCCATCAGGGCCGGGGGCCCACTTTTCTCTGGAAACACCATATATTTT

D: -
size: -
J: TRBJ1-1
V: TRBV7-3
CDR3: CASSKDRDTEAFF
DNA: TGTGCCAGCAGCAAAGACAGAGACACTGAAGCTTTCTTT

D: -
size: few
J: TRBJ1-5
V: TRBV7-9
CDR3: CASSYGGNQPQHF
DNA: TGTGCCAGCAGTTACGGTGGCAATCAGCCCCAGCATTTT

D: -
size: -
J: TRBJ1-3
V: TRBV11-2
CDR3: CASSSPQGLVSGNTIYF
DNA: TGTGCCAGCAGCTCCCCTCAGGGGTTAGTCTCTGGAAACACCATATATTTT

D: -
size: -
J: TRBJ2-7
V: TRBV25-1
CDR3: CASSGDTYEQYF
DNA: TGTGCCAGCAGTGGGGACACCTACGAGCAGTACTTC

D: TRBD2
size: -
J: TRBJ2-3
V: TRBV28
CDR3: CASSPLAGACHTQYF
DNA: TGTGCCAGCAGTCCCCTAGCGGGAGCCTGCCATACGCAGTATTTT

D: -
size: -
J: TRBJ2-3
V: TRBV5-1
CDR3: CASSFRTDSRPDTQYF
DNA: TGCGCCAGCAGCTTTAGGACCGACAGCCGCCCAGATACGCAGTATTTT

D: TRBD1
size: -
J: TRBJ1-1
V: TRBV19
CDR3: CASSMFGTGDTEAFF
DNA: TGTGCCAGTAGTATGTTTGGGACAGGGGACACTGAAGCTTTCTTT

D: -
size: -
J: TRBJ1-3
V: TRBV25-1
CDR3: CASSDPGPGNTIYF
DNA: TGTGCCAGCAGCGACCCGGGTCCTGGAAACACCATATATTTT

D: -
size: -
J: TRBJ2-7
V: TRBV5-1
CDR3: CASSSTGYEQYF
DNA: TGCGCCAGCAGCTCGACAGGCTACGAGCAGTACTTC

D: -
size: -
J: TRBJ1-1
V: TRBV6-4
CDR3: CASRVRVNTEAFF
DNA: TGTGCCAGCAGAGTCAGGGTAAACACTGAAGCTTTCTTT

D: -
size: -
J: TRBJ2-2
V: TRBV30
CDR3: CACGGAGERAGELFF
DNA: TGTGCCTGTGGAGGGGCAGGGGAAAGGGCCGGGGAGCTGTTTTTT

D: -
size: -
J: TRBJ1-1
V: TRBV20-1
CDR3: CRGLEGTEAFF
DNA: TGCAGAGGGCTTGAGGGCACTGAAGCTTTCTTT

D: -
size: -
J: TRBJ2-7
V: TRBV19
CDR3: CASSSRMTYEQYF
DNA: TGTGCCAGTAGCTCAAGGATGACCTACGAGCAGTACTTC

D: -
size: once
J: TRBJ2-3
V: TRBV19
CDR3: CASSRGPDGTQYF
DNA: TGTGCCAGTAGTAGGGGGCCCGACGGTACGCAGTATTTT

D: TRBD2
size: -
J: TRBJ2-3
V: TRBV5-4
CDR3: CASSLPQYGRAADTQYF
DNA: TGTGCCAGCAGCTTGCCCCAATACGGGAGGGCGGCAGATACGCAGTATTTT

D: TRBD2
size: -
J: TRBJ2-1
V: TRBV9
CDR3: CASSLAGHNEQFF
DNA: TGTGCCAGCAGCCTAGCGGGCCACAATGAGCAGTTCTTC

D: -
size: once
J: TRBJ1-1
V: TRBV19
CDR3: CASSALGSRNTEAFF
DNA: TGTGCCAGTAGTGCCCTGGGGAGTCGAAACACTGAAGCTTTCTTT

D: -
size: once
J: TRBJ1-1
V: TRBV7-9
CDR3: CASSSPDTANTEAFF
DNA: TGTGCCAGCAGCTCCCCGGACACGGCGAACACTGAAGCTTTCTTT

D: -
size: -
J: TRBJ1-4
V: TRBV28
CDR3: CASSPGEEGEKLFF
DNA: TGTGCCAGCAGCCCAGGGGAAGAGGGTGAAAAACTGTTTTTT

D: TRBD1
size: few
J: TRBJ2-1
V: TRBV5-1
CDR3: CASGQPGQAQFF
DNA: TGCGCCAGCGGGCAGCCGGGACAGGCGCAGTTCTTC

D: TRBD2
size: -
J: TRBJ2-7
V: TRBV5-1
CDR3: CASSPGGYEQYF
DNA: TGCGCCAGCAGCCCGGGAGGCTACGAGCAGTACTTC

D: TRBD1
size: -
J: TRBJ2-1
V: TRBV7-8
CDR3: CASSGGQSSYNEQFF
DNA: TGTGCCAGCAGCGGGGGACAGAGCTCCTACAATGAGCAGTTCTTC

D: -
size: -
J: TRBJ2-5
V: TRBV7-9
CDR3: CASTHRDAIQETQYF
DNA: TGTGCCAGCACCCACCGGGACGCAATACAAGAGACCCAGTACTTC

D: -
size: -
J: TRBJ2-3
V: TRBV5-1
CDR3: CASSQEGSTDTQYF
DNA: TGCGCCAGCAGCCAGGAGGGCTCCACAGATACGCAGTATTTT

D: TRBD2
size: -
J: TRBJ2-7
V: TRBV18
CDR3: CASSPVPGLGQGTYEQYF
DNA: TGTGCCAGCTCACCTGTCCCGGGACTAGGCCAAGGCACCTACGAGCAGTACTTC

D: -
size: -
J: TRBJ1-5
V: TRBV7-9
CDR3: CASSSYQGLGINQPQHF
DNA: TGTGCCAGCAGCTCCTACCAGGGACTCGGCATCAATCAGCCCCAGCATTTT

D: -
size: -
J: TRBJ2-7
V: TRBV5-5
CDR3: CASSLRSLFYYEQYF
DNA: TGTGCCAGCAGCTTGAGGTCTCTCTTCTACTACGAGCAGTACTTC

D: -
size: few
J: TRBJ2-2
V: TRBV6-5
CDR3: CASSYSTGELFF
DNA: TGTGCCAGCAGTTACTCGACCGGGGAGCTGTTTTTT

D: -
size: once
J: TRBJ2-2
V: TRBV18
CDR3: CASSPPNFPRAGELFF
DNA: TGTGCCAGCTCACCACCTAATTTTCCCAGGGCCGGGGAGCTGTTTTTT

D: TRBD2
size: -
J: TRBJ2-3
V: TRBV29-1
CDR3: CSVLAGVPDTQYF
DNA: TGCAGCGTCCTAGCGGGAGTGCCAGATACGCAGTATTTT

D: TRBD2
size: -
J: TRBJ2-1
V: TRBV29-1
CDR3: CSVVRGLADSSYNEQFF
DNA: TGCAGCGTTGTCCGGGGACTAGCGGATAGCTCCTACAATGAGCAGTTCTTC

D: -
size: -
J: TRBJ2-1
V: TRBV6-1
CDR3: CASSTSPRGYNEQFF
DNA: TGTGCCAGCAGTACTAGCCCGCGGGGTTACAATGAGCAGTTCTTC

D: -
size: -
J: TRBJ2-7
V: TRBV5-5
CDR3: CASSSRYPRAGRYEQYF
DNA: TGTGCCAGCAGCTCGCGTTATCCAAGAGCCGGTCGCTACGAGCAGTACTTC

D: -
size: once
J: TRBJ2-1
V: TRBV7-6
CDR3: CASSQFGSSYNEQFF
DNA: TGTGCCAGCAGCCAGTTCGGAAGCTCCTACAATGAGCAGTTCTTC

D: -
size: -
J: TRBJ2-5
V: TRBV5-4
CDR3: CASSLAWGGETQYF
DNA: TGTGCCAGCAGCTTGGCCTGGGGAGGAGAGACCCAGTACTTC

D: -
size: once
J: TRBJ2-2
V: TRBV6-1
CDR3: CASPRGHKNTGELFF
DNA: TGTGCCAGCCCCCGAGGGCATAAGAACACCGGGGAGCTGTTTTTT

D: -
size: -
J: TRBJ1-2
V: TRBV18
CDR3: CASSPGALSNYGYTF
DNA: TGTGCCAGCTCACCAGGCGCACTATCTAACTATGGCTACACCTTC

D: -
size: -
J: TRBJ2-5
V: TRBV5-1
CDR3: CASSLVGVEETQYF
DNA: TGCGCCAGCAGCTTGGTGGGCGTTGAAGAGACCCAGTACTTC

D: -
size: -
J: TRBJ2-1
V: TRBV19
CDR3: CASRPLLAASYNEQFF
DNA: TGTGCCAGTAGACCCCTCTTAGCGGCCTCCTACAATGAGCAGTTCTTC

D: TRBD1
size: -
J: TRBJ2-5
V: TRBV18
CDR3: CASSPSGTEETQYF
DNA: TGTGCCAGCTCACCTTCAGGGACAGAAGAGACCCAGTACTTC

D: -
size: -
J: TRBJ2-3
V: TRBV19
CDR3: CASSSMPAATDTQYF
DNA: TGTGCCAGTAGTTCCATGCCAGCGGCTACAGATACGCAGTATTTT

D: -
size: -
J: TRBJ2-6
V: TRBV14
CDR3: CASSQAGAPFGVLTF
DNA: TGTGCCAGCAGCCAGGCCGGGGCACCCTTCGGTGTCCTGACTTTC

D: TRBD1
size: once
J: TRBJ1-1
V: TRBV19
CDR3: CASSVSRDRATEAFF
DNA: TGTGCCAGTAGTGTGTCCCGAGACAGGGCGACTGAAGCTTTCTTT

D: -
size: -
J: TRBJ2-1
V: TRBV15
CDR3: CATSSNRGGEQFF
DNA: TGTGCCACCAGCTCTAACAGGGGAGGTGAGCAGTTCTTC

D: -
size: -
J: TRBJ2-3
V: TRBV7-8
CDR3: CASSLGGYTDTQYF
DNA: TGTGCCAGCAGCTTAGGCGGGTACACAGATACGCAGTATTTT